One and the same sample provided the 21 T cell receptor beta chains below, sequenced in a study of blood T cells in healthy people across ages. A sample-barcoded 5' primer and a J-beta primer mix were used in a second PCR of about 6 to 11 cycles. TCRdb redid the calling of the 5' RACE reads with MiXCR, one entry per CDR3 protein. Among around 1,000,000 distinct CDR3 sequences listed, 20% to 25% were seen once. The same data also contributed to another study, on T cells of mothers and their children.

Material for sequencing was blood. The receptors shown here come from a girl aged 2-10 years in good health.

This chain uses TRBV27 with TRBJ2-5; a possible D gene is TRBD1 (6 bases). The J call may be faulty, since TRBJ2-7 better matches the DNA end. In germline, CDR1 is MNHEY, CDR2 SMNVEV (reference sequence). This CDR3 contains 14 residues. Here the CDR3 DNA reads TGTGCCAGCAGTTTCGTCGACAGGCGGTACGAGCAGTACTTC. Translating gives CASSFVDRRYEQYF.

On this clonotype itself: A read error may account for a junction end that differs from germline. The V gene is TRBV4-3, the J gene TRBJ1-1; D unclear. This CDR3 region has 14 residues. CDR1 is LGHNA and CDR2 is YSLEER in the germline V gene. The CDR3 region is CASRQGRSNTEAFF. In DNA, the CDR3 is TGCGCCAGCAGGCAAGGACGGTCGAACACTGAAGCTTTCTTT.

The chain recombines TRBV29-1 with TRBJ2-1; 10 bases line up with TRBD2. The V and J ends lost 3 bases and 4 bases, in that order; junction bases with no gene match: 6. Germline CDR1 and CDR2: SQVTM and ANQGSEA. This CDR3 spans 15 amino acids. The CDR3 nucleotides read TGCAGCGTTGAGACCGGGACTAGCGCGTACAATGAGCAGTTCTTC. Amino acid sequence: CSVETGTSAYNEQFF.

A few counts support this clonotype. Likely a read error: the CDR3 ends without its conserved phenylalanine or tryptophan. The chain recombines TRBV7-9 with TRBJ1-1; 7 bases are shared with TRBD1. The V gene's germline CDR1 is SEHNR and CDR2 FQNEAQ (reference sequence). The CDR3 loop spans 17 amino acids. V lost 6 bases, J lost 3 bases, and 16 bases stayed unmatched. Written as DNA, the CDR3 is TGTGCCAGCAGTTCCTGGGGCCAGGGGGAGGACGACACTGAAGCTTTCCTT. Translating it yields CASSSWGQGEDDTEAFL.

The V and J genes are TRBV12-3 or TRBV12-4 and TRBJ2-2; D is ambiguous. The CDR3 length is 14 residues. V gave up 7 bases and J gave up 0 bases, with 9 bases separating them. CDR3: CASTHSPNTGELFF. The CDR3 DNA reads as TGTGCCAGCACCCATTCCCCGAACACCGGGGAGCTGTTTTTT.

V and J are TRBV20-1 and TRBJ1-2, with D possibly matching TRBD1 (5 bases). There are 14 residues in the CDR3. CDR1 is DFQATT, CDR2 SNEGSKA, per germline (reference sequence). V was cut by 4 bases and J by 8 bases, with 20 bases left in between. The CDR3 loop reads CSANIPGLRRGYTF. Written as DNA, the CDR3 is TGCAGTGCTAACATCCCGGGACTCCGGAGGGGCTACACCTTC.

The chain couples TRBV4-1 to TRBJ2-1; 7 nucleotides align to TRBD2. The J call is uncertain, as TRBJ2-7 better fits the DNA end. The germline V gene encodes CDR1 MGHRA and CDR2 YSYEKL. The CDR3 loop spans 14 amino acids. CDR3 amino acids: CASSQGLAFSEQYF. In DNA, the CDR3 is TGCGCCAGCAGCCAAGGACTAGCTTTTTCCGAGCAGTACTTC.

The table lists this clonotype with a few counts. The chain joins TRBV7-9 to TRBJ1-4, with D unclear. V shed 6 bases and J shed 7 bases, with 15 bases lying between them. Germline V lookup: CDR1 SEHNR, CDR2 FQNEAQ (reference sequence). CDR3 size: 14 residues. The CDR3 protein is CASSLSGVGEKLFF. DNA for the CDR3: TGTGCCAGCAGTTTATCGGGAGTGGGTGAAAAACTGTTTTTT.

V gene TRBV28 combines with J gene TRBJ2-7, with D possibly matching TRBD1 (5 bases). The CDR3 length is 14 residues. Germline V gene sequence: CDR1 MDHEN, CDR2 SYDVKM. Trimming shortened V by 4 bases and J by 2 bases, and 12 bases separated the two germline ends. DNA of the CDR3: TGTGCCAGCAGTTCAGCAGGGTTAACCTACGAGCAGTACTTC. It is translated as CASSSAGLTYEQYF.

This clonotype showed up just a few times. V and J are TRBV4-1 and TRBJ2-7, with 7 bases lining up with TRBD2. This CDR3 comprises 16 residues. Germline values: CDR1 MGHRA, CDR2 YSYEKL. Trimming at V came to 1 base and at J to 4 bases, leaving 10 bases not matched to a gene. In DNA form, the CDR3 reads TGCGCCAGCAGCCAAGGTCGGGCTAGCGGTAGGTACGAGCAGTACTTC. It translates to CASSQGRASGRYEQYF.

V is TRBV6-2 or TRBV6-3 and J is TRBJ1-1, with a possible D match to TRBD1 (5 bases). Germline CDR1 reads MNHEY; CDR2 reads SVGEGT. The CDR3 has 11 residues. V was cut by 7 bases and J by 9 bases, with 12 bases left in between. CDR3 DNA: TGTGCCAGCACTGGGTGGGGACAAGCTTTCTTT. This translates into CASTGWGQAFF.

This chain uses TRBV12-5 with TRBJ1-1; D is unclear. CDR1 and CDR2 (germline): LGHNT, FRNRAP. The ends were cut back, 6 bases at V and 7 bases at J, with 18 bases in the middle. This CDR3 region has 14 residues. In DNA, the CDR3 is TGTGCTAGTGGCCTACCGAGATCTGGGTATGAAGCTTTCTTT. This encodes CASGLPRSGYEAFF. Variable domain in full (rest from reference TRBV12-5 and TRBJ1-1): DARVTQTPRHKVTEMGQEVTMRCQPILGHNTVFWYRQTMMQGLELLAYFRNRAPLDDSGMPKDRFSAEMPDATLATLKIQPSEPRDSAVYFCASGLPRSGYEAFFGQGTRLTVV.

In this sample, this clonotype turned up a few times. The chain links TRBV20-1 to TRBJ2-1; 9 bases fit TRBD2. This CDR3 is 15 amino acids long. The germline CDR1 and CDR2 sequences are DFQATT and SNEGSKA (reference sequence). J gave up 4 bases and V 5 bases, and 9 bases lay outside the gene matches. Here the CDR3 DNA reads TGCAGTGCTCCCCTGGCGGGAGGGCATTACAATGAGCAGTTCTTC. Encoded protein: CSAPLAGGHYNEQFF.

The CDR3 protein is CSVGLASSVNEQFF. The CDR3 DNA sequence: TGCAGCGTTGGACTAGCAAGTTCGGTCAATGAGCAGTTCTTC. J is TRBJ2-1 and V is TRBV29-1; 7 bases map to TRBD2. V gave up 4 bases and J gave up 6 bases; unmatched junction bases: 9. CDR3 length equals 14 residues. Looked up from germline, CDR1 is SQVTM and CDR2 is ANQGSEA.

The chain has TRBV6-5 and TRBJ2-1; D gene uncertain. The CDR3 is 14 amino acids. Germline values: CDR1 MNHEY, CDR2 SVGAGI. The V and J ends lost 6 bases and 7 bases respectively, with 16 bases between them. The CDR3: CASSPGSVMNEQFF. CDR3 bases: TGTGCCAGCAGCCCCGGGTCGGTCATGAATGAGCAGTTCTTC.

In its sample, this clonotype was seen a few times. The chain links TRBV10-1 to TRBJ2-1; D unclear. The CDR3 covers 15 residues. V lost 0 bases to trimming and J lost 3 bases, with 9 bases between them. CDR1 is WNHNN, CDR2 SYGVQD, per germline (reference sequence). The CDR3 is CASSESGRNYNEQFF. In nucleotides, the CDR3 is TGCGCCAGCAGTGAGTCGGGCAGAAACTACAATGAGCAGTTCTTC.

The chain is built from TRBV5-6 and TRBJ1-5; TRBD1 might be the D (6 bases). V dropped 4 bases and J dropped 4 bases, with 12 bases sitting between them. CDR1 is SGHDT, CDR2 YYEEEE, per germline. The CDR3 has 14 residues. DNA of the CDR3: TGTGCCAGCAGCCCTGGACAGAAAAATCAGCCCCAGCATTTT. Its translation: CASSPGQKNQPQHF.

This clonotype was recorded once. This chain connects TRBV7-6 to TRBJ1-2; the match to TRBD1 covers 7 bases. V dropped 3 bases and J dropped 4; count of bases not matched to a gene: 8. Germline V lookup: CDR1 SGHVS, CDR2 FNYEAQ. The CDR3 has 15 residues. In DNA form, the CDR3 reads TGTGCCAGCAGCTTCCAGACAGGGTCCCTCTATGGCTACACCTTC. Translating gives CASSFQTGSLYGYTF.

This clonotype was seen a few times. The CDR3 sequence: CSVKSKDRLVEQYF. DNA for the CDR3: TGCAGCGTTAAAAGTAAGGACAGGCTCGTTGAGCAGTACTTC. This chain links TRBV29-1 with TRBJ2-5; 7 nucleotides match TRBD1. The V gene end was trimmed by 5 bases and the J gene end by 11 bases; junction bases not matched to a gene: 17. Germline assignment: CDR1 SQVTM and CDR2 ANQGSEA. The CDR3 contains 14 residues.

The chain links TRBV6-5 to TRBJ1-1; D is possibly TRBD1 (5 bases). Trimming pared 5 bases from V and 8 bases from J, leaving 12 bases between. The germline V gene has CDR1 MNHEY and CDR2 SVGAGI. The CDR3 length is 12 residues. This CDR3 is CASSPTGVEAFF. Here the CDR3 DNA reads TGTGCCAGCAGTCCGACGGGGGTAGAAGCTTTCTTT.

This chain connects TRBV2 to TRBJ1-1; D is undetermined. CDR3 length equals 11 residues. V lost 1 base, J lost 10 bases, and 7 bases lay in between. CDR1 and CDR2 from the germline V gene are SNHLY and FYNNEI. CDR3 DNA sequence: TGTGCCAGCAGTGAAGAATTGGGAGCTTTCTTT. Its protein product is CASSEELGAFF.